These 31 T cell receptor beta chains originate from one sample sequenced in a study of blood T cell repertoires in COVID-19. The data were produced by immunoSEQ multiplex PCR, yet TCRdb's version contains in-frame clones alone and is incomplete. The sample yields 60,000 or so clones, 60% to 75% seen once. The material sequenced was peripheral blood. The receptors shown here come from a woman over 75 with acute or convalescent COVID-19.

The chain employs TRBV7-6 and TRBJ2-5, with 14 bases identical to TRBD2. V lost 5 bases, J lost 3 bases, and 5 bases stayed unmatched. The CDR3 is 16 amino acids. Germline V gene data show CDR1 as SGHVS and CDR2 as FNYEAQ. The CDR3 is CASSPPGLAGEETQYF. In nucleotides, the CDR3 is TGTGCCAGCAGCCCTCCGGGACTAGCGGGAGAAGAGACCCAGTACTTC.

The chain joins TRBV5-6 to TRBJ1-1, with D perhaps matching TRBD1 (6 bases). CDR1 is SGHDT and CDR2 is YYEEEE in the germline V gene. Between the trimmed V and J ends, which lost 4 bases and 9 bases, there was a span of 19 bases. This CDR3 contains 14 residues. This chain's CDR3 is CASSPGWGGRKAFF. The CDR3 nucleotides are TGTGCCAGCAGCCCGGGATGGGGGGGGCGAAAAGCTTTCTTT.

The CDR3 loop is CASSLEFPALNEQYF. In nucleotides, the CDR3 is TGCGCCAGCAGCTTGGAGTTTCCTGCCCTAAACGAGCAGTACTTC. V is TRBV5-1 and J is TRBJ2-7, with no clear D. The CDR3 contains 15 residues. V dropped 0 bases and J dropped 5 bases, with 15 bases sitting between them. CDR1 is SGHRS and CDR2 is YFSETQ in the germline V gene.

The V gene is TRBV5-4, the J gene TRBJ1-2; a possible D gene is TRBD1 (5 bases). The CDR3 covers 14 residues. The V end was cut by 2 bases, the J end by 4 bases, with 12 bases between. Per the germline V gene, CDR1 is SGHNT and CDR2 is YYREEE (reference sequence). This CDR3 reads CASSFGGTSYGYTF. CDR3 coding DNA: TGTGCCAGCAGCTTTGGGGGGACTAGCTATGGCTACACCTTC.

V usage is TRBV6-2 or TRBV6-3 and J usage is TRBJ2-7; 7 bases match TRBD2. CDR3 length equals 13 residues. V shed 1 base, J shed 9 bases, and the junction held 6 bases outside the gene matches. Germline values: CDR1 MNHEY, CDR2 SVGEGT. CDR3 sequence: CASSYFVREGQYF. Here the CDR3 DNA reads TGTGCCAGCAGTTACTTCGTCAGGGAGGGGCAGTACTTC.

The chain is built from TRBV6-1 and TRBJ1-4; 9 bases line up with TRBD1. V was clipped by 3 bases and J by 7 bases; unmatched bases: 6. The CDR3 covers 15 residues. Germline assignment: CDR1 MNHNS and CDR2 SASEGT. CDR3: CASSDAGTGFEKLFF. The CDR3 DNA reads as TGTGCCAGCAGTGATGCCGGGACAGGGTTTGAAAAACTGTTTTTT.

V is TRBV7-2 and J is TRBJ2-7, with TRBD2 matching 8 bases. Germline-derived CDR1 and CDR2 are SGHTA and FQGNSA. The CDR3 is 16 amino acids. The V segment lost 5 bases and the J segment 5 bases; nucleotides outside the gene matches: 14. CDR3 in DNA: TGTGCCAGCAGCCCCGACCTACTAGCGGCTCTCAACGAGCAGTACTTC. Its protein product is CASSPDLLAALNEQYF.

This clone was detected a few times. The genes are TRBV28 and TRBJ2-2; TRBD1 agrees at 8 bases. This CDR3 contains 15 residues. V was clipped by 6 bases and J by 4 bases; unmatched bases: 7. Germline V lookup: CDR1 MDHEN, CDR2 SYDVKM. The DNA of the CDR3 is TGTGCCAGCAGGACGACAGGGGTGGGCACCGGGGAGCTGTTTTTT. Translating gives CASRTTGVGTGELFF.

The chain joins TRBV28 to TRBJ2-7; D not certain. The CDR3 sequence is 13 residues long. Per the germline V gene, CDR1 is MDHEN and CDR2 is SYDVKM. Trimming took off 5 bases at V and 2 bases at J, with 10 bases between the two ends. CDR3 sequence: CASSTIAPYEQYF. CDR3 DNA sequence: TGTGCCAGCAGTACGATAGCCCCCTACGAGCAGTACTTC.

The chain is built from TRBV7-9 and TRBJ2-7; 9 bases line up with TRBD2. Germline values: CDR1 SEHNR, CDR2 FQNEAQ (reference sequence). This CDR3 has 13 residues. V was pared by 7 bases and J by 1 base, with 2 bases of the junction left unmatched. Written as DNA, the CDR3 is TGTGCCAGCAAAACTAGCGGGTCCTACGAGCAGTACTTC. It yields the protein CASKTSGSYEQYF.

The chain links TRBV18 to TRBJ1-3; weak D call: TRBD1 (6 bases). CDR3 size: 16 residues. CDR1 and CDR2 from the germline V gene are KGHSH and LQKENI. V was clipped by 4 bases and J by 7 bases, with 20 bases between them. The CDR3 sequence: CASSLFRQEQRNTIYF. The CDR3 DNA follows: TGTGCCAGCTCACTATTTCGACAGGAGCAGCGGAACACCATATATTTT.

There are a few counts of this clone. This sequence joins TRBV19 and TRBJ2-1; 12 positions match TRBD2. The V gene's germline CDR1 is LNHDA and CDR2 SQIVND (reference sequence). The V and J ends lost 8 bases and 7 bases, in that order; junction bases with no gene match: 12. There are 16 residues in the CDR3. The CDR3 nucleotides read TGTGCCAGTGGGACTAGCGGGTCTTCTAAAGGTAATGAGCAGTTCTTC. Protein: CASGTSGSSKGNEQFF.

The chain carries TRBV7-8 and TRBJ2-7, with TRBD1 matching 9 bases. After removal of 1 base from V and 6 bases from J, the junction contained 10 bases not matched to a gene. Germline V gene lookup returns CDR1 SGHVS and CDR2 FQNEAQ. This CDR3 has 16 residues. The CDR3 DNA follows: TGTGCCAGCAGCTTAGTTAGGTGGACAGGGGTCGGCGAGCAGTACTTC. This sequence encodes CASSLVRWTGVGEQYF. Variable domain in full (rest from reference TRBV7-8 and TRBJ2-7): GAGVSQSPRYKVAKRGQDVALRCDPISGHVSLFWYQQALGQGPEFLTYFQNEAQLDKSGLPSDRFFAERPEGSVSTLKIQRTQQEDSAVYLCASSLVRWTGVGEQYFGPGTRLTVT.

The chain combines TRBV18 with TRBJ2-5, with a tentative D call TRBD1 (5 bases). The germline V gene has CDR1 KGHSH and CDR2 LQKENI. V dropped 6 bases and J dropped 5 bases, with 10 bases sitting between them. The CDR3 spans 12 residues. Written as DNA, the CDR3 is TGTGCCAGCTCTAAGGGGCAGGAGACCCAGTACTTC. Amino acids: CASSKGQETQYF.

The rearrangement uses TRBV7-9 and TRBJ2-3; 8 bases match TRBD2. The germline gives CDR1 SEHNR, CDR2 FQNEAQ (reference sequence). CDR3 length equals 16 residues. Losses at the gene ends were 7 bases for V and 0 bases for J; bases not matched to a gene: 9. CDR3 region: CASTRMGGRSTDTQYF. CDR3 nucleotide sequence: TGTGCCAGCACCCGAATGGGCGGGAGGAGCACAGATACGCAGTATTTT.

The chain uses TRBV4-3 and TRBJ1-4; 8 nucleotides align to TRBD1. This CDR3 has 16 amino acids. The germline V gene encodes CDR1 LGHNA and CDR2 YSLEER. V was clipped by 5 bases and J by 6 bases; unmatched bases: 11. The CDR3 region has the DNA TGCGCCAGCAGCTCCTACTATACAGGGGGTGATGAAAAACTGTTTTTT. As protein: CASSSYYTGGDEKLFF.

This clone occurred once. For the CDR3, the DNA is TGTGCCAGTAGTACCCAGGGAGGTGAAGATACGCAGTATTTT. This sequence encodes CASSTQGGEDTQYF. The chain joins TRBV19 to TRBJ2-3; perhaps TRBD2 as D (6 bases). This CDR3 is 14 amino acids long. Looked up from germline, CDR1 is LNHDA and CDR2 is SQIVND (reference sequence). V gave up 4 bases and J gave up 5 bases, with 13 bases separating them.

The V and J genes are TRBV19 and TRBJ2-2, with TRBD2 identical over 9 bases. V shed 5 bases, J shed 2 bases, and the junction held 6 bases outside the gene matches. This CDR3 has 16 residues. Germline V gene lookup returns CDR1 LNHDA and CDR2 SQIVND (reference sequence). CDR3 sequence (DNA): TGTGCCAGTAGTCGTTCTAGCGGGATAAACACCGGGGAGCTGTTTTTT. Translated: CASSRSSGINTGELFF.

The chain's CDR3 is CASSSGRYEQFF. Written as DNA, the CDR3 is TGCGCCAGCAGTAGCGGGAGATATGAGCAGTTCTTC. The chain links TRBV4-3 to TRBJ2-1, with 9 nucleotides matching TRBD2. The CDR3 contains 12 residues. After removal of 6 bases from V and 8 bases from J, the junction contained 2 bases not matched to a gene. Germline V gene lookup returns CDR1 LGHNA and CDR2 YSLEER.

V gene TRBV7-8 combines with J gene TRBJ1-2, with 8 bases aligning to TRBD1. Per germline, CDR1 SGHVS and CDR2 FQNEAQ. This CDR3 is built from 16 residues. V trimming: 4 bases; J trimming: 4 bases; junction bases outside the gene matches: 11. CDR3 loop: CASSYSLDRGFYGYTF. CDR3 nucleotides: TGTGCCAGCAGCTATAGCCTAGACAGGGGTTTCTATGGCTACACCTTC.

The V and J genes are TRBV7-2 and TRBJ2-3; D is possibly TRBD1 (6 bases). Germline V gene data show CDR1 as SGHTA and CDR2 as FQGNSA. This CDR3 contains 15 residues. Trimming took off 4 bases at V and 0 bases at J, with 11 bases between the two ends. The CDR3 region has the DNA TGTGCCAGCAGCTACTTAAGGGGGAGCACAGATACGCAGTATTTT. Residues: CASSYLRGSTDTQYF.

The chain has TRBV27 and TRBJ2-3, with a tentative D call TRBD2 (6 bases). Per the germline V gene, CDR1 is MNHEY and CDR2 is SMNVEV (reference sequence). The CDR3 is 13 amino acids. The germline V and J ends were trimmed by 6 bases and 9 bases, with 16 bases remaining between them. DNA of the CDR3: TGTGCCAGCAGCGAGACTAGAAGTACAACGCAGTATTTT. Translated: CASSETRSTTQYF.

This chain joins TRBV7-2 and TRBJ2-4, with D perhaps matching TRBD2 (6 bases). V lost 5 bases to trimming and J lost 4 bases, with 21 bases between them. Per germline, CDR1 SGHTA and CDR2 FQGNSA. This CDR3 comprises 17 residues. This chain's CDR3 is CASSVSSVEYLKNIQYF. DNA of the CDR3: TGTGCCAGCAGCGTATCTAGCGTAGAATACCTAAAAAACATTCAGTACTTC.

The rearrangement uses TRBV2 and TRBJ1-4; D might be TRBD1 (5 bases). Germline assignment: CDR1 SNHLY and CDR2 FYNNEI. The germline V and J ends were trimmed by 6 bases and 7 bases, with 15 bases remaining between them. CDR3 size: 14 residues. The CDR3 here is CASRPSGGVEKLFF. For the CDR3, the DNA is TGTGCCAGCAGACCCTCGGGGGGAGTTGAAAAACTGTTTTTT.

This clone came up many times. The rearrangement joins TRBV7-2 to TRBJ2-7; TRBD2 aligns across 10 bases. This CDR3 is 15 amino acids long. The V and J ends lost 5 bases and 2 bases, in that order; junction bases with no gene match: 6. Per the germline V gene, CDR1 is SGHTA and CDR2 is FQGNSA. Here the CDR3 reads CASSLRLAGPYEQYF. The CDR3, as DNA: TGTGCCAGCAGCCTCCGACTAGCGGGCCCCTACGAGCAGTACTTC.

The V and J genes are TRBV29-1 and TRBJ2-2; TRBD1 or TRBD2 may be the D gene (5 bases each). The CDR3 runs to 20 residues. V was clipped by 7 bases and J by 3 bases, with 33 bases between them. Germline CDR1 is SQVTM and CDR2 is ANQGSEA. DNA for the CDR3: TGCAGCGCAGGGCACCGTTCCGCTTCAAGCGGCAACACTTACACCGGGGAGCTGTTTTTT. Translating gives CSAGHRSASSGNTYTGELFF.

This chain uses TRBV6-1 with TRBJ2-5; 15 bases are a match to TRBD2. CDR3 length: 16 residues. The germline V gene encodes CDR1 MNHNS and CDR2 SASEGT. The V gene end was trimmed by 4 bases and the J gene end by 5 bases; junction bases not matched to a gene: 5. The CDR3 bases are TGTGCCAGCAGTGTTCGGACTAGCGGGGGGGAGGAGACCCAGTACTTC. This encodes CASSVRTSGGEETQYF.

The count of this clone is one. The V and J genes are TRBV5-1 and TRBJ2-1; the D gene is possibly TRBD2 (6 bases). V lost 4 bases and J 1 base, leaving 18 bases between the germline ends. This CDR3 has 17 residues. Germline CDR1 is SGHRS and CDR2 is YFSETQ. The CDR3 DNA sequence: TGCGCCAGCAGCGATACTAGCCGCCCCCCTTCCTACAATGAGCAGTTCTTC. It yields the protein CASSDTSRPPSYNEQFF. The full variable domain, completed using reference TRBV5-1 and TRBJ2-1, is KAGVTQTPRYLIKTRGQQVTLSCSPISGHRSVSWYQQTPGQGLQFLFEYFSETQRNKGNFPGRFSGRQFSNSRSEMNVSTLELGDSALYLCASSDTSRPPSYNEQFFGPGTRLTVL.

The rearrangement uses TRBV19 and TRBJ1-2; 8 bases map to TRBD1. This CDR3 has 17 residues. CDR1 LNHDA and CDR2 SQIVND come from the germline V gene (reference sequence). V gave up 4 bases and J gave up 7 bases; unmatched junction bases: 17. The CDR3 region is CASSTRSTGALWGGYTF. DNA for the CDR3: TGTGCCAGTAGTACTCGCTCGACAGGGGCACTCTGGGGTGGCTACACCTTC.

CDR3 residues: CASSYSRFRETQYF. For the CDR3, the DNA is TGTGCCAGCAGTTACTCGAGGTTCCGGGAGACCCAGTACTTC. The V and J genes are TRBV6-5 and TRBJ2-5; D unresolved. V lost 0 bases and J lost 5, with 10 bases in between. Germline V gene sequence: CDR1 MNHEY, CDR2 SVGAGI. The CDR3 is 14 residues long.

This sequence joins TRBV28 and TRBJ1-5, with D possibly being TRBD1 (6 bases). The V end lost 7 bases, the J end lost 9 bases, and 16 bases lay between the germline ends. The CDR3 runs to 13 residues. CDR1 MDHEN and CDR2 SYDVKM come from the germline V gene. CDR3 loop: CASNTGGHLPQHF. The CDR3 region has the DNA TGTGCCAGCAATACGGGGGGGCATTTGCCCCAGCATTTT.